Following are 14 T cell receptor beta chains from one sample sequenced in a study of blood T cell repertoires in COVID-19. Libraries were prepared by immunoSEQ multiplex PCR; TCRdb keeps only in-frame clonotypes and omits some of them. Of some 250,000 clones listed, about 90% are singletons. The source material was peripheral blood. These receptors came from a woman aged 30 to 39 who had recovered from COVID-19.

The count of this clone is one. The rearrangement uses TRBV7-2 and TRBJ2-2; a weak D match, TRBD1 (5 bases). The CDR3 runs to 15 residues. V lost 3 bases to trimming and J lost 1 base, with 9 bases between them. The V gene's germline CDR1 is SGHTA and CDR2 FQGNSA. For the CDR3, the DNA is TGTGCCAGCAGCTTTGGCAGGGTGAACACCGGGGAGCTGTTTTTT. Residues: CASSFGRVNTGELFF.

The genes are TRBV7-2 and TRBJ2-5, with 8 bases identical to TRBD2. Unmatched junction bases numbered 10, after V lost 5 bases and J lost 5 bases. The CDR3 runs 15 residues. CDR1 and CDR2 (germline): SGHTA, FQGNSA. CDR3 residues: CASSPGRGGEETQYF. CDR3 nucleotide sequence: TGTGCCAGCAGCCCAGGTCGGGGGGGCGAGGAGACCCAGTACTTC.

This chain's CDR3 is CASSESQTGVRPPLHF. The CDR3 region has the DNA TGTGCCAGCAGTGAATCCCAGACAGGGGTTAGGCCACCCCTCCACTTT. V and J are TRBV2 and TRBJ1-6; TRBD1 aligns across 8 bases. The length of the CDR3 is 16 residues. Per germline, CDR1 SNHLY and CDR2 FYNNEI. After removal of 2 bases from V and 11 bases from J, the junction contained 11 bases not matched to a gene. Looking up the rest from reference TRBV2 and TRBJ1-6 gives the full variable domain: EPEVTQTPSHQVTQMGQEVILRCVPISNHLYFYWYRQILGQKVEFLVSFYNNEISEKSEIFDDQFSVERPDGSNFTLKIRSTKLEDSAMYFCASSESQTGVRPPLHFGNGTRLTVT.

V gene TRBV19 combines with J gene TRBJ1-5; 7 bases are shared with TRBD1. The ends lost 6 bases at V and 0 bases at J; junction bases unmatched: 5. Germline V gene sequence: CDR1 LNHDA, CDR2 SQIVND (reference sequence). This CDR3 region has 15 residues. The CDR3 protein is CASRSGGYSNQPQHF. The CDR3, as DNA: TGTGCCAGTAGATCAGGGGGATATAGCAATCAGCCCCAGCATTTT.

This clone has just one count. The chain has TRBV5-1 and TRBJ1-5; D is unclear. Germline CDR1 is SGHRS and CDR2 is YFSETQ. With 4 bases removed from V and 2 bases from J, the gap between germline ends came to 13 bases. This CDR3 region has 15 residues. CDR3 residues: CASSVGGLGNQPQHF. The CDR3 coding sequence is TGCGCCAGCAGCGTAGGAGGGTTAGGCAATCAGCCCCAGCATTTT.

The chain is built from TRBV5-4 and TRBJ1-1; D unclear. Germline lookup yields CDR1 SGHNT and CDR2 YYREEE (reference sequence). The length of the CDR3 is 13 residues. The V end was cut by 2 bases, the J end by 1 base, with 6 bases between. CDR3 coding DNA: TGTGCCAGCAGCTTCGTATCGAACACTGAAGCTTTCTTT. Residues: CASSFVSNTEAFF.

J is TRBJ2-1 and V is TRBV14; D is unclear. Germline lookup yields CDR1 SGHDN and CDR2 FVKESK. CDR3 length equals 14 residues. Trimming stripped 1 base from V and 8 bases from J, with 12 bases between. CDR3 sequence (DNA): TGTGCCAGCAGCCAAGCTTTCAGGTCGGATGAGCAGTTCTTC. Amino acid sequence: CASSQAFRSDEQFF. Full variable domain (remainder filled in from reference TRBV14 and TRBJ2-1): EAGVTQFPSHSVIEKGQTVTLRCDPISGHDNLYWYRRVMGKEIKFLLHFVKESKQDESGMPNNRFLAERTGGTYSTLKVQPAELEDSGVYFCASSQAFRSDEQFFGPGTRLTVL.

The chain joins TRBV15 to TRBJ2-6; the match to TRBD2 covers 10 bases. V was clipped by 0 bases and J by 2 bases; unmatched bases: 7. The CDR3 contains 19 residues. CDR1 and CDR2 (germline): LNHNV, YYDKDF (reference sequence). DNA of the CDR3: TGTGCCACCAGCAGAGATCCAGCGGGGGGGATTGCTGGGGCCAACGTCCTGACTTTC. Residues: CATSRDPAGGIAGANVLTF.

The chain couples TRBV4-2 to TRBJ1-2; D is uncertain. Germline V lookup: CDR1 LGHNA, CDR2 YNFKEQ. V shed 4 bases and J shed 2 bases, with 14 bases lying between them. The length of the CDR3 is 15 residues. The CDR3: CASSLGEAGNYGYTF. The CDR3 region has the DNA TGTGCCAGCAGCCTTGGGGAGGCAGGCAACTATGGCTACACCTTC.

V and J are TRBV11-2 and TRBJ2-7; TRBD1 matches at 9 bases. The V gene end was trimmed by 4 bases and the J gene end by 3 bases; junction bases not matched to a gene: 7. Germline V lookup: CDR1 SGHAT, CDR2 FQNNGV. The CDR3 runs to 15 residues. In DNA form, the CDR3 reads TGTGCCAGCAGCTACAGGGGGCTCGGTTTCTACGAGCAGTACTTC. Amino acids: CASSYRGLGFYEQYF. The variable domain in full, completed from reference TRBV11-2 and TRBJ2-7, reads EAGVAQSPRYKIIEKRQSVAFWCNPISGHATLYWYQQILGQGPKLLIQFQNNGVVDDSQLPKDRFSAERLKGVDSTLKIQPAKLEDSAVYLCASSYRGLGFYEQYFGPGTRLTVT.

This chain connects TRBV2 to TRBJ1-1, with 7 bases fitting TRBD1. CDR1 and CDR2 (germline): SNHLY, FYNNEI. With V trimmed by 6 bases and J by 7 bases, 8 bases remained unmatched. There are 13 residues in the CDR3. The CDR3 sequence is CASSGEQGREAFF. The CDR3 DNA reads as TGTGCCAGCAGCGGAGAACAGGGGCGTGAAGCTTTCTTT.

This clone was seen a single time. The J gene is TRBJ2-3, the V gene TRBV9; 11 nucleotides align to TRBD2. The CDR3 contains 15 residues. Looked up from germline, CDR1 is SGDLS and CDR2 is YYNGEE. The junction had 4 bases not matched to a gene; V was cut back by 5 bases and J by 2 bases. The CDR3 DNA is TGTGCCAGCAGTTTTAGCGGGGGGGACACAGATACGCAGTATTTT. Translated, it gives CASSFSGGDTDTQYF.

The rearrangement links TRBV27 to TRBJ1-6, with 8 bases lining up with TRBD1. V shed 6 bases and J 6 bases; nucleotides not matched to a gene: 4. The CDR3 has 14 amino acids. The V gene's germline CDR1 is MNHEY and CDR2 SMNVEV (reference sequence). The CDR3 region is CASSWTGINSPLHF. In DNA, the CDR3 is TGTGCCAGCAGCTGGACAGGGATTAATTCACCCCTCCACTTT.

This clone showed up just a few times. This chain connects TRBV27 to TRBJ2-7, with TRBD1 matching over 7 bases. V lost 10 bases and J lost 3; bases outside the gene matches: 3. The CDR3 has 11 residues. The germline V gene encodes CDR1 MNHEY and CDR2 SMNVEV (reference sequence). In DNA, the CDR3 is TGTGCCACCCGACAGGGCTACGAGCAGTACTTC. It translates to CATRQGYEQYF.